One and the same sample provided the 3 T cell receptor beta chains below, sequenced in a study of molecular identifiers for immune sequencing clone quantification. MiXCR was run by TCRdb on the PCR reads, yielding one entry per CDR3 protein. This sample has approximately 550,000 distinct CDR3 sequences, with 25% found just once. Sequencing was carried out using naive CD8+ T cells from blood, with Jurkat cell RNA spiked in. Subset noted: FACS-sorted CD8+CD4-CCR7+CD45RA+ naive T cells. The receptors were sampled from a human donor in good health. Some libraries in this study had Jurkat cell RNA spiked in.

A few counts support this clonotype. This chain links TRBV7-8 with TRBJ1-6, with D possibly being TRBD1 (5 bases). CDR3 length: 16 residues. The V and J ends lost 0 bases and 10 bases respectively, with 16 bases between them. Germline V CDR1 and CDR2: SGHVS, FQNEAQ. The CDR3 reads CASSLASREERSPLHF. CDR3 in DNA: TGTGCCAGCAGCTTAGCTTCCAGGGAAGAGAGATCACCCCTCCACTTT.

This clonotype was seen ten or more times. The chain uses TRBV6-1 and TRBJ2-7; 8 bases agree with TRBD2. This CDR3 spans 13 amino acids. The V gene's germline CDR1 is MNHNS and CDR2 SASEGT. The V and J ends lost 3 bases and 3 bases, in that order; junction bases with no gene match: 1. The CDR3 DNA reads as TGTGCCAGCAGTGAGCGGGGGGTCTACGAGCAGTACTTC. Translation: CASSERGVYEQYF.

In DNA, the CDR3 is TGTGCCAGTAGTGTGGGAAGCGGACAGCCCCAGCATTTT. It yields the protein CASSVGSGQPQHF. The chain links TRBV19 to TRBJ1-5; D not certain. The germline CDR1 and CDR2 sequences are LNHDA and SQIVND (reference sequence). This CDR3 contains 13 residues. V was trimmed by 5 bases and J by 7 bases, leaving 12 bases between them.